The rows below give T cell receptor beta chains drawn from one sample of a study of PD-1 blockade in classical Hodgkin lymphoma. Profiling relied on immunoSEQ multiplex PCR, and the TCRdb table lists in-frame clones only, not all of them. Among approximately 80,000 clones listed, around 90% were seen once. The specimen comprised peripheral blood mononuclear cells (PBMCs), sampled at baseline. The receptors originated from a human donor with classical Hodgkin lymphoma. Both conserved end residues are trimmed from each CDR3. Each record gives: J gene, clone size, V gene, CDR3 length, CDR3 protein. Expanded clones are given a class, and other clones once, few, many or no size at all.

TRBJ2-5 | . | TRBV7-9 | 11 | ASSQAWGETQY
TRBJ1-1 | . | TRBV7-2 | 10 | ASSLGTTEAF
TRBJ2-1 | . | TRBV30 | 12 | AWSKREGAHEQF
TRBJ2-2 | . | TRBV7-9 | 16 | ASSTRGEGGSEGGELF
TRBJ2-1 | . | TRBV27 | 10 | ASSAEYNEQF
TRBJ2-7 | . | TRBV7-2 | 13 | ASSLMTSGNYEQY
TRBJ2-1 | . | TRBV5-1 | 12 | ASSPWTQDNEQF
TRBJ1-4 | . | TRBV27 | 12 | ASSLQTTNEKLF
TRBJ2-1 | . | TRBV7-2 | 14 | ASSLAGASGYNEQF
TRBJ1-2 | once | TRBV23-1 | 11 | APKGGLNYGYT
TRBJ1-1 | . | TRBV10-1 | 11 | ASSGSLNTEAF
TRBJ1-2 | . | TRBV6-4 | 13 | ASSEFMGGNYGYT
TRBJ1-5 | . | TRBV6-5 | 13 | ASSSGTVGNQPQH